This T cell receptor (beta chain) is drawn from a study of blood T cell repertoires in COVID-19. About the research overall: PBMCs, B-cell-depleted T cells, or T cells were the source of the cDNA or gDNA that made up the material.

This clone was picked up a small number of times. The CDR3 runs 14 residues. Trimming removed 5 bases from V and 4 bases from J, with 12 bases in between. Germline V gene sequence: CDR1 SGHTA, CDR2 FQGNSA. Profiled with immunoSEQ multiplex PCR; TCRdb holds only in-frame clones, not every one. The sample includes 95,000 to 150,000 clones, 83% seen only once; the top ten take around 5.6%. This TCR came from a man older than 75 with active or convalescent COVID-19. Input material: peripheral blood. The chain recombines TRBV7-2 with TRBJ1-5; the D gene is possibly TRBD1 (5 bases). The CDR3 region is CASSPGGGNQPQHF. The CDR3 DNA follows: TGTGCCAGCAGCCCCGGGGGGGGGAATCAGCCCCAGCATTTT.